The T cell receptor beta chain under discussion was sequenced for a study of shared clonotypes between healthy human individuals. Across the whole study: Donor ages ranged 18 to 49 years: a couple of women, a few men. General study points: Against clonotypes common to all four donors, non-shared ones had lower generation probabilities. Researchers sampled blood only, noting tissue repertoires likely differ.

Positive CCR7 selection of CD45RO-negative cells yielded the naive CD8 cells, and terminally differentiated effector memory CD45RA+ cells were excluded. The assay ran at deep level. Produced via immunoSEQ multiplex PCR; TCRdb's table is partial and in-frame only. The sample carries millions of clones, around 96% recorded once. About this clone: Its specificity is unknown.

What was sequenced was naive CD8+ T cells sorted from blood. This receptor was obtained from a young man in good health.

The CDR3 nucleotides are TGCGCCAGCAGCCAACGGACAGGGGGGGAGGATGGCTACACCTTC. Translation gives CASSQRTGGEDGYTF. V gene TRBV4-1 combines with J gene TRBJ1-2; 10 positions match TRBD1. The V and J ends lost 2 bases and 6 bases, in that order; junction bases with no gene match: 6. The CDR3 runs 15 residues. In germline, CDR1 is MGHRA, CDR2 YSYEKL.